This T cell receptor (beta chain) was identified in a study of response to subunit inactivated influenza vaccine (dated by TCRdb to the late 2010s). Some background on the complete study: To follow how T cells responded to a trivalent subunit inactivated influenza vaccine, the researchers relied on deep quantitative profiling of the T cell receptor repertoire.

After removal of 4 bases from V and 4 bases from J, the junction retains 9 bases not matched to a gene. Via the germline V gene, CDR1 is MNHEY and CDR2 SVGAGI. Including the terminal cysteine and phenylalanine, the CDR3 comprises 16 residues. Only the CDR3 DNA is retained, 48 bases long and in frame from the first base. To prepare the library, RT-PCR was applied. The sequencing machine was an Illumina HiSeq 2500. The public reads were quality trimmed at Q25 with fastp and then assembled into clones with MiXCR by TCRdb, keeping productive beta chains. For every CDR3 protein sequence, its rows merge into one entry that carries the most common genes and DNA. The sample data list some 520,000 distinct CDR3 sequences, and approximately 15% of these were observed just once. 2.5% to 3.5% of the sample belongs to the ten largest clones. About this clonotype itself: Its antigen has not been determined. No base qualities exist here, and no much larger clone lies one base off it.

The investigation overall reported the following: The authors proposed that each seasonal influenza vaccination may bring in only a limited number of new T cells.

Recombination connected TRBV6-5 to TRBJ2-5; 10 bases in the junction line up with TRBD1. The sample was CD4+ T cells sorted from PBMCs, taken approximately 25 months after vaccination. The source is a man aged 50 to 69 who received an inactivated influenza vaccine. Donor details come from another sample of the same person, matched by shared clones. Here the CDR3 is given as CASSSRTGGTTETQYF. The sequence in DNA is TGTGCCAGCAGTTCAAGGACAGGGGGAACAACAGAGACCCAGTACTTC.